This record covers a single T cell receptor (beta chain). The sample belongs to a study of technical replicates of blood from a few donors. The CDR3 sequence is 12 residues long. Germline-derived CDR1 and CDR2 are SNHLY and FYNNEI. J lost 6 bases, V lost 7 bases, and 4 bases had no gene match. This table comes from immunoSEQ multiplex PCR, and its TCRdb copy is limited to in-frame clones, with some not included. There are some 63,000 clones in the sample; around nine tenths occur only once, and more than 4.5% lies in the top ten. Sequenced input: PBMCs. The chain recombines TRBV2 with TRBJ1-2; 8 bases line up with TRBD1. The TCR sequence derives from a human donor in good health. Some clones in this sample may be carry-over from other donors' samples. Here the CDR3 DNA reads TGTGCCAGCACAGGGGGCTGGGATGGCTACACCTTC. This sequence encodes CASTGGWDGYTF.